This is a list of T cell receptor beta chains from one sample in a study of T cells in Graves' hyperthyroidism and ophthalmopathy. Each CDR3 protein is one row after TCRdb ran MiXCR on the multiplex PCR reads. This table has about 210,000 distinct CDR3 sequences, 17% appearing once. What was sequenced was blood. The origin of the receptors is a man aged 45-65 years with Graves' hyperthyroidism. The CDR3 runs from the conserved cysteine through the conserved F or W. Each record gives: J gene, V gene, D gene, clone size, CDR3 DNA, CDR3 protein. A D gene is named only where the DNA matches it firmly. Size tells how often a clone was seen (once, few, many) or the class of an expanded clone, and some rows leave it out.

TRBJ1-5 | TRBV5-6 | NA | NA | TGTGCCAGCAGCTTCCGAATAAATCAGCCCCAGCATTTT | CASSFRINQPQHF
TRBJ2-1 | TRBV18 | TRBD2 | NA | TGTGCCAGCTCACCTATAGCGGGAGGTCGGGATGAGCAGTTCTTC | CASSPIAGGRDEQFF
TRBJ1-2 | TRBV3-1 | TRBD1 | NA | TGTGCCAGCAGCCAGAACAGGGGGCAGGGCTATGGCTACACCTTC | CASSQNRGQGYGYTF
TRBJ2-7 | TRBV6-1 | NA | many | TGTGCCAGCAACGACAGGAGGAGGATCTACGAGCAGTACTTC | CASNDRRRIYEQYF
TRBJ1-6 | TRBV28 | TRBD1 | few | TGTGCCAGCAGTACAGGGGGCAGGGCCCCACCCCTCCACTTT | CASSTGGRAPPLHF
TRBJ2-2 | TRBV7-2 | TRBD2 | NA | TGTGCCAGCAGATCGGGACTAGGGTCTGCCGGGGAGCTGTTTTTT | CASRSGLGSAGELFF
TRBJ2-7 | TRBV20-1 | NA | few | TGCAGTGCCTTAGCGGAGGCGAGCTCCTACGAGCAGTACTTC | CSALAEASSYEQYF
TRBJ1-1 | TRBV3-1 | NA | many | TGTGCCAGCAGCTGGCGAACGAACACTGAAGCTTTCTTT | CASSWRTNTEAFF
TRBJ2-2 | TRBV11-3 | NA | few | TGTGCCAGCAGCTTAGATGCGGGCACCGGGGAGCTGTTTTTT | CASSLDAGTGELFF
TRBJ2-7 | TRBV6-1 | TRBD2 | NA | TGTGCCAGCATAGAGGCGGGAGGTGGCGAGCAGTACTTC | CASIEAGGGEQYF
TRBJ2-1 | TRBV27 | TRBD2 | many | TGTGCCAGCAGTTTTCTTCCGACTAGCTCGACCTACAATGAGCAGTTCTTC | CASSFLPTSSTYNEQFF
TRBJ1-3 | TRBV29-1 | TRBD1 | few | TGCAGCGTCGAACAGGGGGCAAGAAACACCATATATTTT | CSVEQGARNTIYF
TRBJ2-2 | TRBV28 | NA | NA | TGTGCCAGCAGTTTAATGGGTAGGGTTAACACCGGGGAGCTGTTTTTT | CASSLMGRVNTGELFF
TRBJ1-2 | TRBV20-1 | NA | many | TGCAGTGCTAGAGATCAGGCGGGGGCCTGGTATGGCTACACCTTC | CSARDQAGAWYGYTF
TRBJ1-3 | TRBV6-2/TRBV6-3 | NA | few | TGTGCCAGCAGTTACCCGCGGAGGAACACCATATATTTT | CASSYPRRNTIYF
TRBJ2-5 | TRBV6-6 | NA | many | TGTGCCAGCAGTTACTCGTCGGCAGGGGCCGAGACCCAGTACTTC | CASSYSSAGAETQYF
TRBJ2-1 | TRBV5-7 | TRBD1 | NA | TGTGCCAGCAGCCTGGACAAACAGGGGGTTCCCCATGAGCAGTTCTTC | CASSLDKQGVPHEQFF
TRBJ2-7 | TRBV27 | TRBD2 | few | TGTGCCAGCAGTTTATGGAAGCGGGAGACCCACGAGCAGTACTTC | CASSLWKRETHEQYF
TRBJ2-2 | TRBV30 | TRBD2 | few | TGTGCCGCAGGCCCAAGGGGACTAGCGGTCCAGCATAGGGAGCTGTTTTTT | CAAGPRGLAVQHRELFF
TRBJ1-2 | TRBV5-1 | NA | few | TGCGCCAGCAGCCAGAGTGCTAACTATGGCTACACCTTC | CASSQSANYGYTF
TRBJ2-7 | TRBV29-1 | TRBD1 | few | TGCAGCGCCGGGACAGGGGGCGAGGACGAGCAGTACTTC | CSAGTGGEDEQYF
TRBJ2-7 | TRBV7-8 | NA | NA | TGTGCCAGCAGCTTACGACAGGAGTACGAGCAGTACTTC | CASSLRQEYEQYF
TRBJ2-5 | TRBV5-1 | TRBD1 | few | TGCGCCAGCAGCCCCGGGACAGACGTACCCCAAGAGACCCAGTACTTC | CASSPGTDVPQETQYF
TRBJ2-3 | TRBV20-1 | NA | many | TGCAGTGTCCGGGACCAAGGCACAGATACGCAGTATTTT | CSVRDQGTDTQYF
TRBJ1-2 | TRBV6-1 | TRBD1 | NA | TGTGCCAGCATGCAAGGGACAGGGGTTCGGGGCTACACCTTC | CASMQGTGVRGYTF
TRBJ2-1 | TRBV11-2 | NA | NA | TGTGCCAGCAGCTTAGGTTCAGTAAGATACAATGAGCAGTTCTTC | CASSLGSVRYNEQFF
TRBJ1-2 | TRBV12-3/TRBV12-4 | NA | many | TGTGCCAGCAGTTTTAGGGCAGGGCCTGGTGGCTACACCTTC | CASSFRAGPGGYTF
TRBJ2-5 | TRBV28 | TRBD1 | NA | TGTGCCAGCAGACCCGACAGGGAAGATGGGACCCAGTACTTC | CASRPDREDGTQYF
TRBJ2-3 | TRBV20-1 | NA | NA | TGCAGTGCTCCCCGACCCTTGACTCAGGATACGCAGTATTTT | CSAPRPLTQDTQYF